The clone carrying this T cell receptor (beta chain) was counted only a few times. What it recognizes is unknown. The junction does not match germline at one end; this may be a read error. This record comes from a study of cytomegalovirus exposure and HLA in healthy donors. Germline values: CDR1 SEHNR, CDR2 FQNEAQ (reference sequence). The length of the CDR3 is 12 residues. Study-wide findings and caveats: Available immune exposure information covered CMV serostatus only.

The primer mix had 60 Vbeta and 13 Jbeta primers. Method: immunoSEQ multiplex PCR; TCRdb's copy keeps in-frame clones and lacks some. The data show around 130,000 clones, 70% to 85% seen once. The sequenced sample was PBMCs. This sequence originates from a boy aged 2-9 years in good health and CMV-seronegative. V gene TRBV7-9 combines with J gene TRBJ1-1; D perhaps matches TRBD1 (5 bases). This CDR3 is CSSSPGGGEAFF. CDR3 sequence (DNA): TGTTCCAGCAGCCCCGGGGGGGGTGAAGCTTTCTTT. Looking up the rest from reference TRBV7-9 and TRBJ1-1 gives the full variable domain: DTGVSQNPRHKITKRGQNVTFRCDPISEHNRLYWYRQTLGQGPEFLTYFQNEAQLEKSRLLSDRFSAERPKGSFSTLEIQRTEQGDSAMYLCSSSPGGGEAFFGQGTRLTVV.